This T cell receptor (beta chain) was sequenced during a study of shared clonotypes between healthy human individuals. Study outcomes and limitations: As a rule, naive subsets had a larger estimated richness than memory subsets. Sampling used blood alone; tissue repertoires probably differ.

In the case of this clone: The target antigen is unknown. This sample includes further DNA sequences coding for the same CDR3.

Profiling relied on immunoSEQ multiplex PCR, and the TCRdb table lists in-frame clones only, not all of them. This sample has about 2.4 million clones, with 93% found just once. CDR3 length equals 14 residues. The germline V gene encodes CDR1 SNHLY and CDR2 FYNNEI. V dropped 5 bases and J dropped 5 bases, with 15 bases sitting between them. CD4+ cells were split into CD45RA+ naive and CD45RA-negative memory subsets. The TCR originated in a man aged 18 to 35 in good health. Some clones in this sample may be carry-over from other donors' samples. The sequencing input was naive CD4+ T cells from PBMCs. The subset: CD45RA+ positively selected. The J gene is TRBJ1-2, the V gene TRBV2, with D tentatively TRBD1 (6 bases). The chain's CDR3 is CASSLQGPNYGYTF. The CDR3 DNA reads as TGTGCCAGCAGTCTACAGGGACCCAATTATGGCTACACCTTC.